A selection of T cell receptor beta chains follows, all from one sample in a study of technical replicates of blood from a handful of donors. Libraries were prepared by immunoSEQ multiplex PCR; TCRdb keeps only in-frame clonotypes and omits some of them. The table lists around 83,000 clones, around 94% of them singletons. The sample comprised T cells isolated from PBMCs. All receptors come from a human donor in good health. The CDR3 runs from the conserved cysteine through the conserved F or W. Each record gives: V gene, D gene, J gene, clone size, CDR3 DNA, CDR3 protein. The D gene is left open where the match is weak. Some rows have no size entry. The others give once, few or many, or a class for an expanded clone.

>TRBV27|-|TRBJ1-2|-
TGTGCCAGCAGCCCCAATCGACACGTATTAAACACCTTC
CASSPNRHVLNTF
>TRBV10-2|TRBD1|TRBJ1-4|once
TGCGCCAGCCGACAGGGTGGGGATGAAAAACTGTTTTTT
CASRQGGDEKLFF
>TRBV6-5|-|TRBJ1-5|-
TGTGCCAGCAGTTTCATATTCGGTCAGCCCCAGCATTTT
CASSFIFGQPQHF
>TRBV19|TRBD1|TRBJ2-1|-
TGTGCCAGTAGTGCCTTGGACAGGTGGCATGAGCAGTTCTTC
CASSALDRWHEQFF
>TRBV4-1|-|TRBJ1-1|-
TGCGCCAGCCGGTTGTCGCTGAACACTGAAGCTTTCTTT
CASRLSLNTEAFF
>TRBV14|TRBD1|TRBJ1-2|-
TGTGCCAGCAGCCCCTACGAGGGGGCGGGCTATGGCTACACCTTC
CASSPYEGAGYGYTF
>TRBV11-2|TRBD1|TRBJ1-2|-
TGTGCCAGCAGCTTAGATTTCTACAGGGGGCCACCTTATGGCTACACCTTC
CASSLDFYRGPPYGYTF
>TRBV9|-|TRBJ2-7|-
TGTGCCACCTCGTCGGGGTCCTCAAACGAGCAGTACTTC
CATSSGSSNEQYF
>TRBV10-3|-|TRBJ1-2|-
TGTGCCATCAGTGATGGCAGGCGACACGGCTACACCTTC
CAISDGRRHGYTF
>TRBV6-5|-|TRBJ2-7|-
TGTGCCAGCAGTTTCGCAGGGTTTTACGAGCAGTACTTC
CASSFAGFYEQYF
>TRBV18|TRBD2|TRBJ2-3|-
TGTGCCAGCTCACCTCCAGGACTAGTCCGAGATACGCAGTATTTT
CASSPPGLVRDTQYF
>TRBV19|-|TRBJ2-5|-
TGTGCCAGTCGCGCCGGGAGAGACCAGTACTTC
CASRAGRDQYF
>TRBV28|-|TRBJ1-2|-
TGTGCCAGCAACCCGGACAGAGGATATGGCTACACCTTC
CASNPDRGYGYTF
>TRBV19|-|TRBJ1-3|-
TGTGCCAGTAGTATACAGGGTGGGCCGAACACCATATATTTT
CASSIQGGPNTIYF
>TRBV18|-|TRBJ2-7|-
TGTGCCAGCTCACTTGAGGGAGTAACTCACGAGCAGTACTTC
CASSLEGVTHEQYF
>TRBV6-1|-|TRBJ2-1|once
TGTGCCAGCATGTTATTCGAGCAGTTCTTC
CASMLFEQFF
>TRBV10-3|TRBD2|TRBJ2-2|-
TGTGCCATCAGAGAGCTAGCGGGGGACACCGGGGAGCTGTTTTTT
CAIRELAGDTGELFF
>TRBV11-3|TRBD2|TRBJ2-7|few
TGTGCCAGCAGGGCCGCTAGCGGGGCAACCTACGAGCAGTACTTC
CASRAASGATYEQYF
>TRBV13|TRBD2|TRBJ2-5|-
TGTGCCAGCAGCCCGCGGGGGTCCCTCGTGGTCAGGGAGACCCAGTACTTC
CASSPRGSLVVRETQYF
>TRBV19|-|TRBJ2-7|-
TGTGCCAGTAGTATCCGGACTGGGAGCTCCTACGAGCAGTACTTC
CASSIRTGSSYEQYF
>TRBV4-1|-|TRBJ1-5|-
TGCGCCAGCAGCCAAGCTGGCTTTGGTCAGCCCCAGCATTTT
CASSQAGFGQPQHF
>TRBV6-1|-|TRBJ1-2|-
TGTGCCAGCAGTGAAGCGTGGGGAGGGAACTATGGCTACACCTTC
CASSEAWGGNYGYTF
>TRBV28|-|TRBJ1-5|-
TGTGCCAGCAGTTCCTACCGCGACCGGGTTAGCAATCAGCCCCAGCATTTT
CASSSYRDRVSNQPQHF
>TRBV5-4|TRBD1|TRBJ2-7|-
TGTGCCAGCAGCGTGGACAGGTACGAGCAGTACTTC
CASSVDRYEQYF
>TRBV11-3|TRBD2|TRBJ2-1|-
TGTGCCAGCGCGAGACTAGCAGGAAATGAGCAGTTCTTC
CASARLAGNEQFF
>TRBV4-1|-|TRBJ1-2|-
TGCGCCAGCAGCCAATCCGACGGGCGGGGGAACTATGGCTACACCTTC
CASSQSDGRGNYGYTF
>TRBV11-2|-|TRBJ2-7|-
TGTGCCAGCAGCTTAGCGACGAGCGGATACGAGCAGTACTTC
CASSLATSGYEQYF
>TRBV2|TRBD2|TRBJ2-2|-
TGTGCCAGCAACCTGCGGGGGGTGTACACCGGGGAGCTGTTTTTT
CASNLRGVYTGELFF
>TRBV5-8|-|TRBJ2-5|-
TGTGCCAGCAGCTTGGTATTACCCCCGGTCTCGGCCCAGTACTTC
CASSLVLPPVSAQYF
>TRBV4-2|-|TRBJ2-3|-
TGTGCCAGCAGCCAAGATGGTAGGGGGGGGGTCACAGATACGCAGTATTTT
CASSQDGRGGVTDTQYF
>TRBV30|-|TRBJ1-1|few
TGTGCCTGGAGTAGGGGCGGGGGCAAGGGCAACACTGAAGCTTTCTTT
CAWSRGGGKGNTEAFF
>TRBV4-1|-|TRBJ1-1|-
TGCGCCAGCAGCCAAGTGGGTTCAGGGACTGAAGCTTTCTTT
CASSQVGSGTEAFF
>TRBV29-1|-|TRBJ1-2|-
TGCAGCGTTGAGGGCCCCGCGGGGAACTATGGCTACACCTTC
CSVEGPAGNYGYTF
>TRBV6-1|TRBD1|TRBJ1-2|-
TGTGCCAGCAGTGAAGCAAGGGGACAGCCGTATGGCTACACCTTC
CASSEARGQPYGYTF
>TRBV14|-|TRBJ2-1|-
TGTGCCAGCAGTATAAAGACTAACTACAATGAGCAGTTCTTC
CASSIKTNYNEQFF
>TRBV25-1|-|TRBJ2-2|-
TGTGCCAGTTCAGGGGTTTTGAGCACCGGGGAGCTGTTTTTT
CASSGVLSTGELFF
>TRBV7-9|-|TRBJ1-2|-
TGTGCCAGCGAGGAAGTTCTCTATGGCTACACCTTC
CASEEVLYGYTF
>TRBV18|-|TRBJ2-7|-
TGTGCCAGCTCACCCGGGTCGAGCTCCTACGAGCAGTACTTC
CASSPGSSSYEQYF
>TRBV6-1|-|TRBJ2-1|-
TGTGCCAGCAGTGAAAGGAGGCTAGAGATCAGTGAGCAGTTCTTC
CASSERRLEISEQFF
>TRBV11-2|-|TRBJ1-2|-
TGTGCCAGCAGCTTAGTCGAAAGCGGCTATGGCTACACCTTC
CASSLVESGYGYTF
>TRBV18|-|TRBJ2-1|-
TGTGCCAGCTCACCGTACTCGGGCCGGGGGTCCTACAATGAGCAGTTCTTC
CASSPYSGRGSYNEQFF
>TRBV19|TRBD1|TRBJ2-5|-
TGTGCCAGTAGTATAAGTAGGGGGCCAGAGACCCAGTACTTC
CASSISRGPETQYF
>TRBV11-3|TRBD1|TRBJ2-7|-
TGTGCCAGCAGCTTAGAGGGACAGTTGGCCTACGAGCAGTACTTC
CASSLEGQLAYEQYF
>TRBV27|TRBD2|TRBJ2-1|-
TGTGCCAGCAGTTTATCCGCGGGGGGAGTCACCTACAATGAGCAGTTCTTC
CASSLSAGGVTYNEQFF
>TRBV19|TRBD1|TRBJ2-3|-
TGTGCCAGTAGTCATCTCCGGGACAGGTACACAGATACGCAGTATTTT
CASSHLRDRYTDTQYF
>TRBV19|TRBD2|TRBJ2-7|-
TGTGCCAGTAGTGGCGGGGGAGGCTACGAGCAGTACTTC
CASSGGGGYEQYF
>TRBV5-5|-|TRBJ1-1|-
TGTGCCAGCAGCTTGGGTCCCCTCACTGAAGCTTTCTTT
CASSLGPLTEAFF
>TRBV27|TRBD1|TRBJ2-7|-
TGTGCCAGCAGTTGGGGACAGAGCTACGAGCAGTACTTC
CASSWGQSYEQYF
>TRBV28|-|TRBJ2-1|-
TGTGCCAGCAGTAAACGACGGATCGGGAGCGATAAGTTCTTC
CASSKRRIGSDKFF
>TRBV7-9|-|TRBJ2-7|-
TGTGCCAGCAGCTTCGGAGCCTACGAGCAGTACTTC
CASSFGAYEQYF
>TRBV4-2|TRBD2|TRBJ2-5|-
TGTGCCAGCAGCCCGGACCTTCTAGCGGGAGTTGAGACCCAGTACTTC
CASSPDLLAGVETQYF
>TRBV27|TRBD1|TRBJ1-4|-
TGTGCCAGCAGCAGGACAGGGGCCGGCGGACTGTTTTTT
CASSRTGAGGLFF
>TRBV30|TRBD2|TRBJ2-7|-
TGTGCCTGGAAATTAAGACTTCCGGGACTAGCGGACATTCCCAGCTACGAGCAGTACTTC
CAWKLRLPGLADIPSYEQYF
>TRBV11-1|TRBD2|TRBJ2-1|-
TGTGCCAGCAGCCCGGGGGGGAGGGGTTTTGGTGGGAGAGATGAGCAGTTCTTC
CASSPGGRGFGGRDEQFF
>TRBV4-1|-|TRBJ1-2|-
TGCGCCAGCAGCCAAGTGGGGGGAGGTAACTATGGCTACACCTTC
CASSQVGGGNYGYTF
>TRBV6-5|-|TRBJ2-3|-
TGTGCCAGCAGGGAGCGGGCACAGTCCCCAGATACGCAGTATTTT
CASRERAQSPDTQYF
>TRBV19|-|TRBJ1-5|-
TGTGCCAGTAGGCCAAAGTTGGGGCCCTATAGCAATCAGCCCCAGCATTTT
CASRPKLGPYSNQPQHF
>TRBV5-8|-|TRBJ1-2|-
TGTGCCAGCAGCCCCTTGGGAGGGAGCTATGGCTACACCTTC
CASSPLGGSYGYTF